There are many counts of the clone carrying this T cell receptor beta chain. The data derive from a study of response to subunit inactivated influenza vaccine. MiXCR, run by TCRdb on the RT-PCR reads, gives a single entry per CDR3 protein. The sample consists of about half a million distinct CDR3 sequences, roughly 25% of them appearing once. The sequence was obtained from a man aged 50-60 years who received an inactivated influenza vaccine. The source material was CD4+ T cells sorted from PBMCs, sampled 4 to 6 days after vaccination.

The CDR3 loop reads CASSGQSYGYTF. The DNA of the CDR3 is TGTGCCAGCAGCGGACAGTCCTATGGCTACACCTTC. The rearrangement joins TRBV28 to TRBJ1-2, with D perhaps TRBD1 (6 bases). The germline V gene has CDR1 MDHEN and CDR2 SYDVKM. V shed 6 bases and J shed 4 bases, with 9 bases lying between them. The CDR3 contains 12 residues.